What follows are 15 T cell receptor beta chains derived from one specimen sequenced in a study of shared clonotypes between healthy human individuals. Assay used: immunoSEQ multiplex PCR; TCRdb lists only in-frame clones, some missing. The profile shows around 430,000 clones, roughly 77% of them singletons. Sequencing input: PBMCs. The receptors derive from a woman between 40 and 50 years old in good health. Some clones in this sample may be carry-over from other donors' samples.

The CDR3 loop is CASSFGQGSGYTF. The CDR3 nucleotides are TGTGCCAGCAGCTTCGGCCAGGGAAGCGGCTACACCTTC. The chain recombines TRBV11-2 with TRBJ1-2, with TRBD1 as a possible D gene (5 bases). Trimming cost V 3 bases and J 8 bases, with 13 bases left between them. Germline V gene data show CDR1 as SGHAT and CDR2 as FQNNGV. There are 13 residues in the CDR3. The full variable domain, completed using reference TRBV11-2 and TRBJ1-2, is EAGVAQSPRYKIIEKRQSVAFWCNPISGHATLYWYQQILGQGPKLLIQFQNNGVVDDSQLPKDRFSAERLKGVDSTLKIQPAKLEDSAVYLCASSFGQGSGYTFGSGTRLTVV.

The chain couples TRBV9 to TRBJ1-1; TRBD1 aligns across 8 bases. Germline V CDR1 and CDR2: SGDLS, YYNGEE. J lost 11 bases, V lost 4 bases, and 13 bases had no gene match. The CDR3 totals 14 residues. In nucleotides, the CDR3 is TGTGCCAGCAGCTCCGGACAGGGCTCGGCGATGGCTTTCTTT. Protein product: CASSSGQGSAMAFF.

The rearrangement joins TRBV10-1 to TRBJ1-1, with a tentative D call TRBD1 (6 bases). CDR3 size: 12 residues. Germline loops: CDR1 WNHNN, CDR2 SYGVQD (reference sequence). The V gene lost 5 bases and the J gene lost 5 bases, with 9 bases spanning the gap. CDR3 amino acids: CASSTGKTEAFF. DNA of the CDR3: TGCGCCAGCAGTACAGGGAAGACTGAAGCTTTCTTT.

This rearrangement joins TRBV6-5 to TRBJ1-4, with D possibly matching TRBD1 (6 bases). V lost 3 bases and J 8 bases, leaving 13 bases between the germline ends. CDR1 is MNHEY, CDR2 SVGAGI, per germline. The length of the CDR3 is 14 residues. The CDR3 here is CASSYRRGGEKLFF. The CDR3 nucleotides read TGTGCCAGCAGTTATCGCAGGGGAGGAGAAAAACTGTTTTTT.

The chain uses TRBV18 and TRBJ1-1, with 9 bases that match TRBD1. J gave up 1 base and V 4 bases, and 1 base lay outside the gene matches. Germline loops: CDR1 KGHSH, CDR2 LQKENI. The CDR3 sequence is 14 residues long. The CDR3: CASSQGQGNTEAFF. The CDR3 DNA reads as TGTGCCAGCTCACAGGGACAGGGGAACACTGAAGCTTTCTTT. The whole variable domain, filled in from reference TRBV18 and TRBJ1-1, reads NAGVMQNPRHLVRRRGQEARLRCSPMKGHSHVYWYRQLPEEGLKFMVYLQKENIIDESGMPKERFSAEFPKEGPSILRIQQVVRGDSAAYFCASSQGQGNTEAFFGQGTRLTVV.

The gene calls are TRBV15 and TRBJ1-3; D remains ambiguous. V was pared by 0 bases and J by 0 bases, with 15 bases between. Germline V gene sequence: CDR1 LNHNV, CDR2 YYDKDF (reference sequence). The CDR3 loop spans 18 amino acids. The CDR3 protein is CATSREGRRTTSGNTIYF. In DNA form, the CDR3 reads TGTGCCACCAGCAGAGAGGGCAGACGCACCACCTCTGGAAACACCATATATTTT.

The chain carries TRBV30 and TRBJ1-3, with a tentative D call TRBD1 (6 bases). This CDR3 contains 15 residues. The V end lost 5 bases, the J end lost 1 base, and 15 bases lay between the germline ends. Germline loops: CDR1 GTSNPN, CDR2 SVGIG (reference sequence). CDR3 coding DNA: TGTGCCTGGGCACCGGGACAAGTATCTGGAAACACCATATATTTT. Its translation is CAWAPGQVSGNTIYF.

This clone was counted between two and nine times. V usage is TRBV7-2 and J usage is TRBJ2-5; maybe TRBD1 (5 bases). Germline V lookup: CDR1 SGHTA, CDR2 FQGNSA. The CDR3 contains 16 residues. V gave up 4 bases and J gave up 5 bases, with 20 bases separating them. In nucleotides, the CDR3 is TGTGCCAGCAGCTCGCCTCCAGGGTTTCGTGAGGAGACCCAGTACTTC. Translating gives CASSSPPGFREETQYF.

The V gene is TRBV11-2, the J gene TRBJ2-7; no definite D call. The CDR3 loop spans 13 amino acids. CDR1 is SGHAT and CDR2 is FQNNGV in the germline V gene. V lost 2 bases and J 1 base, leaving 6 bases between the germline ends. The CDR3, as DNA: TGTGCCAGCAGCTTACCTTTTTCCTACGAGCAGTACTTC. Its translation is CASSLPFSYEQYF.

This chain uses TRBV2 with TRBJ2-7, with TRBD2 matching over 16 bases. CDR1 and CDR2 (germline): SNHLY, FYNNEI. CDR3 length equals 19 residues. Trimming took 6 bases from V and 3 from J; bases not matched to a gene: 14. CDR3 sequence: CASRRRGGLAGGPGYEQYF. DNA of the CDR3: TGTGCCAGCAGACGACGGGGGGGACTAGCGGGAGGGCCTGGCTACGAGCAGTACTTC. The full variable domain, rest sourced from reference TRBV2 and TRBJ2-7, is EPEVTQTPSHQVTQMGQEVILRCVPISNHLYFYWYRQILGQKVEFLVSFYNNEISEKSEIFDDQFSVERPDGSNFTLKIRSTKLEDSAMYFCASRRRGGLAGGPGYEQYFGPGTRLTVT.

This clone was seen a handful of times. The chain employs TRBV11-1 and TRBJ2-7; TRBD2 aligns across 10 bases. The CDR3 covers 14 residues. V dropped 5 bases and J dropped 3; count of bases not matched to a gene: 4. The germline V gene encodes CDR1 SGHAT and CDR2 FQDESV (reference sequence). CDR3 nucleotide sequence: TGTGCCAGCAGCCGGACTAGCGGAGGCTACGAGCAGTACTTC. It yields the protein CASSRTSGGYEQYF.

The chain employs TRBV4-1 and TRBJ2-3, with unresolved D. V shed 2 bases and J shed 10 bases, with 19 bases lying between them. From germline, CDR1 is MGHRA and CDR2 YSYEKL. The CDR3 runs 15 residues. The CDR3 region is CASSQLALESTSQYF. The CDR3 nucleotides are TGCGCCAGCAGCCAATTAGCTCTGGAATCCACGTCGCAGTATTTT.

This clone was seen only once. Other DNA sequences in the sample encode the same CDR3. The V call is TRBV30, the J call TRBJ1-3, with D uncertain. Germline V CDR1 and CDR2: GTSNPN, SVGIG (reference sequence). The length of the CDR3 is 12 residues. Between the trimmed V and J ends, which lost 0 bases and 4 bases, there was a span of 4 bases. The CDR3 DNA sequence: TGTGCCTGGAGTGTCTTCGGAAACACCATATATTTT. Protein sequence: CAWSVFGNTIYF.

This clone was seen ten or more times. This chain links TRBV29-1 with TRBJ2-1; 8 bases fit TRBD1. CDR1 is SQVTM and CDR2 is ANQGSEA in the germline V gene. The trim removed 4 bases at V and 5 bases at J, leaving 4 bases unmatched. The CDR3 runs 13 residues. The chain's CDR3 is CSVGRGPNNEQFF. Here the CDR3 DNA reads TGCAGCGTTGGCAGGGGGCCGAACAATGAGCAGTTCTTC.

The chain carries TRBV27 and TRBJ2-7; 7 bases match TRBD2. The trim removed 2 bases at V and 4 bases at J, leaving 5 bases unmatched. The CDR3 totals 14 residues. CDR1 MNHEY and CDR2 SMNVEV come from the germline V gene (reference sequence). The chain's CDR3 is CASSLTQGGYEQYF. The CDR3 region has the DNA TGTGCCAGCAGTTTAACTCAGGGAGGGTACGAGCAGTACTTC.